The present T cell receptor (beta chain) was sequenced within a study of T cell responses to AZD1222 COVID-19 vaccine. Germline lookup yields CDR1 SEHNR and CDR2 FQNEAQ (reference sequence). The CDR3 has 15 amino acids. The trim removed 4 bases at V and 4 bases at J, leaving 5 bases unmatched. Clones were sequenced by immunoSEQ multiplex PCR, and TCRdb holds only the in-frame ones, with some missing. The sample lists roughly 180,000 clones; 94% were seen once. This TCR derives from an adult in good health. The material sequenced was peripheral blood, taken on day 0 of AZD1222 vaccination. This chain joins TRBV7-9 and TRBJ2-3, with 10 bases that match TRBD2. CDR3 bases: TGTGCCAGCAGCTCCGGGACTAGCGAATCAGATACGCAGTATTTT. This gives the protein CASSSGTSESDTQYF.